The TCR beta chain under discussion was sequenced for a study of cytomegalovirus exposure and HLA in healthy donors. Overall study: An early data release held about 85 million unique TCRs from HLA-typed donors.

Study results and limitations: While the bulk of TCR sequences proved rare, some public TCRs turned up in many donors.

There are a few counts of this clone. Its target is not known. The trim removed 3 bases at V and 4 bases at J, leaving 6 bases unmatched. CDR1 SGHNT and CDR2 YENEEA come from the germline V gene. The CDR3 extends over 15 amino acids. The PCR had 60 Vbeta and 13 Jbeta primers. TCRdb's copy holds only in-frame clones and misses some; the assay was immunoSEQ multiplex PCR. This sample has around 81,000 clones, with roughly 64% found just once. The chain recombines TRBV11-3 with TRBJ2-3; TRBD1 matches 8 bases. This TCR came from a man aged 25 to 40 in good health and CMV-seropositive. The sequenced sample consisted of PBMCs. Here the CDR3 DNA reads TGTGCCAGCAGCTTCCGTCCAGGGGGCGCAGATACGCAGTATTTT. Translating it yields CASSFRPGGADTQYF.